This T cell receptor (beta chain) is from a study of cytomegalovirus exposure and HLA in healthy donors. General study results and limits: The majority of TCR sequences were rare, yet some public TCRs appeared in many donors.

Germline CDR1 is MNHEY and CDR2 is SVGAGI. There are 12 residues in the CDR3. The V and J ends lost 4 bases and 8 bases respectively, with 11 bases between them. This clone was seen only a few times. No antigen is known for it. The repertoire was sequenced with immunoSEQ multiplex PCR; TCRdb's copy has only in-frame clones and lacks some. This sample has a few hundred thousand clones, with about nine tenths found just once. This chain uses TRBV6-5 with TRBJ1-2; D not certain. This clonotype was obtained from a woman aged 18-29 years in good health and CMV-seronegative. The sequencing input was PBMCs. The CDR3 nucleotides are TGTGCCAGCAGTTCCCCCGGGGAGGGCTACACCTTC. Its translation: CASSSPGEGYTF.